What follows is one T cell receptor (beta chain) and its context. Antigen specificity is unknown. This may arise from a read error, as a much more abundant clone is one base away. The source material, 20-30 mg of unsorted bulk tissue, was used to co-extract RNA and DNA. The record originates from a study of tumor-infiltrating lymphocytes in primary liver carcinoma. Germline CDR1 is SGHTA and CDR2 is FQGTGA. The CDR3 consists of 14 residues. Trimming took 5 bases from V and 5 from J, leaving 13 bases between them. Study outcomes and limitations: Only about 7.5-25% of top clones spanned all five tumor regions. With p = 0.039, the top-250-clone fraction in tumors significantly exceeded that in blood.

Making TCR beta cDNA involved around 520 ng total RNA and a constant-region primer. ARM-PCR was slightly modified, and three nested multiplex PCR rounds with it gave rise to the TCR beta libraries. TRBV1-TRBV30 forward and Cbeta reverse primers drove the first two roughly 10-cycle rounds. TCRdb fed the multiplex PCR reads into MiXCR, producing one record per CDR3 protein. Among approximately 60,000 distinct CDR3 sequences listed, about two thirds were seen once. This TCR was sampled from a man in his forties with primary liver carcinoma and hepatitis B virus infection. Material: liver tumor tissue from sampling region 2. The subset denotes: tumor region T2, inferior pole. This chain links TRBV7-3 with TRBJ2-1; tentative D call: TRBD2 (6 bases). The CDR3 sequence is CASSQSGTHNEQFF. The DNA for the CDR3 is TGTGCCAGCAGCCAGTCCGGGACTCACAATGAGCAGTTCTTC. Full variable domain (remainder filled in from reference TRBV7-3 and TRBJ2-1): GAGVSQTPSNKVTEKGKYVELRCDPISGHTALYWYRQSLGQGPEFLIYFQGTGAADDSGLPNDRFFAVRPEGSVSTLKIQRTERGDSAVYLCASSQSGTHNEQFFGPGTRLTVL.